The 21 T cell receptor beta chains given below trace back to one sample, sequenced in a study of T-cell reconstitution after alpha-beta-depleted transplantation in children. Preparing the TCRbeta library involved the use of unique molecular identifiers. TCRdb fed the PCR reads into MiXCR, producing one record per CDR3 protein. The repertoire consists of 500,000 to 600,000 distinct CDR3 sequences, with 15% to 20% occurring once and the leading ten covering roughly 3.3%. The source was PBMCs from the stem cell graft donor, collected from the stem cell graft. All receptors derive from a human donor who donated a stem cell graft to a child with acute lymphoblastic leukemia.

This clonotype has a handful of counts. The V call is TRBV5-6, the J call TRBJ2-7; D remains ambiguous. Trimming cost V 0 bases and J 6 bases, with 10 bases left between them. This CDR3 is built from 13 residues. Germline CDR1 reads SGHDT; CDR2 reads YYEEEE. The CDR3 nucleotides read TGTGCCAGCAGCTTGGACTACCCAGGCGAGCAGTACTTC. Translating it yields CASSLDYPGEQYF.

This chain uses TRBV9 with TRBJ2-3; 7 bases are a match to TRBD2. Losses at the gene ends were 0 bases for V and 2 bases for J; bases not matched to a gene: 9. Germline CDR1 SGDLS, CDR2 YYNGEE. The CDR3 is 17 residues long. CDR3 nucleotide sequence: TGTGCCAGCAGCGTAGGAAGACTAGCCAGGGACACAGATACGCAGTATTTT. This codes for CASSVGRLARDTDTQYF. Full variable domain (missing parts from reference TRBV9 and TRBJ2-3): DSGVTQTPKHLITATGQRVTLRCSPRSGDLSVYWYQQSLDQGLQFLIQYYNGEERAKGNILERFSAQQFPDLHSELNLSSLELGDSALYFCASSVGRLARDTDTQYFGPGTRLTVL.

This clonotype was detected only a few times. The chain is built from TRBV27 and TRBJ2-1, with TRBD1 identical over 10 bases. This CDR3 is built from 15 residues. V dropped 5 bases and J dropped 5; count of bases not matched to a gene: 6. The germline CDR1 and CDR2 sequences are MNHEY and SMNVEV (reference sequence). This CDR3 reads CASSPTGTGDNEQFF. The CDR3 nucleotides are TGTGCCAGCAGTCCGACCGGGACAGGGGACAATGAGCAGTTCTTC.

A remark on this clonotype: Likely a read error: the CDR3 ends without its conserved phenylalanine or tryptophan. Written as DNA, the CDR3 is TGTGCCAGCAGCTCCACCGGGACGGTGTCCTACAATGAGCAGTTCTCC. Its translation is CASSSTGTVSYNEQFS. The chain recombines TRBV7-3 with TRBJ2-1; D is possibly TRBD1 or TRBD2 (5 bases each). This CDR3 contains 16 residues. Trimming cost V 4 bases and J 1 base, with 14 bases left between them. Germline V gene sequence: CDR1 SGHTA, CDR2 FQGTGA.

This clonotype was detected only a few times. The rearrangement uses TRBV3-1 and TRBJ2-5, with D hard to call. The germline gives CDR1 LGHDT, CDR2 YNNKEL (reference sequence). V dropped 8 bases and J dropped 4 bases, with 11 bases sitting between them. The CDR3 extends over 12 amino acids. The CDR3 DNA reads TGTGCCAGCCGATTCCCGGGAGAGACCCAGTACTTC. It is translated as CASRFPGETQYF.

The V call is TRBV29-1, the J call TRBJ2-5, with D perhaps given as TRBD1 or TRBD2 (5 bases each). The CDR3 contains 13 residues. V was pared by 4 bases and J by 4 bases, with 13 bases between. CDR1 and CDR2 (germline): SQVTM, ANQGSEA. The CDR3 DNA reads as TGCAGCGTTGTGGGGGTTGGAGGAGAGACCCAGTACTTC. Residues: CSVVGVGGETQYF.

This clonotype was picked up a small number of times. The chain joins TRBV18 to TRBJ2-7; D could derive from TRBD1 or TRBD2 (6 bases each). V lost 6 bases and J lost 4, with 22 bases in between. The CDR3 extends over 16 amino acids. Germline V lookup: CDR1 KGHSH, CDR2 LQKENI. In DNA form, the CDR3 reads TGTGCCAGCTCCTCACGGGGGCGCCTACAAACTTACGAGCAGTACTTC. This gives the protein CASSSRGRLQTYEQYF.

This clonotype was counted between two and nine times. CDR3 bases: TGTGCCAGCAGTGTTGTGGGCGGGAGCACAGATACGCAGTATTTT. Translated, it gives CASSVVGGSTDTQYF. The rearrangement joins TRBV6-1 to TRBJ2-3; D may be TRBD2 (5 bases). CDR1 is MNHNS, CDR2 SASEGT, per germline. With 4 bases removed from V and 0 bases from J, the gap between germline ends came to 11 bases. This CDR3 is 15 amino acids long.

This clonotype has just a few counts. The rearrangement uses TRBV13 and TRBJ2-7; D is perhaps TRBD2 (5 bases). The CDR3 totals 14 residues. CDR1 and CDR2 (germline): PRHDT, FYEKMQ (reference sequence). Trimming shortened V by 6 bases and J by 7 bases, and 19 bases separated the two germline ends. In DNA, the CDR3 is TGTGCCAGCAGTTCTGCTAGCCCCCCGAATGAGCAGTACTTC. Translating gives CASSSASPPNEQYF.

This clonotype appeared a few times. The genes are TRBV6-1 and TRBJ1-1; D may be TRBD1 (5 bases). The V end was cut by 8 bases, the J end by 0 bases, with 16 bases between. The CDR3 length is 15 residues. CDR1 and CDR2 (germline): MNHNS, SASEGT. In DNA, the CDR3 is TGTGCCAGCGGGATTAGTCGGGGGATGAACACTGAAGCTTTCTTT. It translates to CASGISRGMNTEAFF.

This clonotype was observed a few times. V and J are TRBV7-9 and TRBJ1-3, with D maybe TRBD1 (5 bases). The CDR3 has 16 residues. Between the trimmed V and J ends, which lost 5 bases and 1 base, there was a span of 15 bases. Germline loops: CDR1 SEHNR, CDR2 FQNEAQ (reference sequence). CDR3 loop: CASSPRRGESGNTIYF. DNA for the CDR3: TGTGCCAGCAGCCCCAGGCGAGGGGAGTCTGGAAACACCATATATTTT.

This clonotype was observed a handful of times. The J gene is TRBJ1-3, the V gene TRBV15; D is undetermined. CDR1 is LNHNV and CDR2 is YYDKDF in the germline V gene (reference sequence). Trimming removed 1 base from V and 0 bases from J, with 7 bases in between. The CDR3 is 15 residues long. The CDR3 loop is CATSRVADSGNTIYF. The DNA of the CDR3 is TGTGCCACCAGCAGAGTAGCGGACTCTGGAAACACCATATATTTT.

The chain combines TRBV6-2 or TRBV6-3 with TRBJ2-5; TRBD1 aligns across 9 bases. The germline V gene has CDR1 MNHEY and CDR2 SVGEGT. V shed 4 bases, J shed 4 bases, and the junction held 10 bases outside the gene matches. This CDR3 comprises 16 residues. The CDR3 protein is CASSSALGQGGETQYF. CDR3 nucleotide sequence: TGTGCCAGCAGTTCCGCCTTGGGACAGGGCGGAGAGACCCAGTACTTC.

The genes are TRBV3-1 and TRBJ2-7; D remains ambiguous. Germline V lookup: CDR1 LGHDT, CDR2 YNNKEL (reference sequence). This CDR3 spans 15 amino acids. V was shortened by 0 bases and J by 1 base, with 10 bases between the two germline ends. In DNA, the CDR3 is TGTGCCAGCAGCCAAGAACCCTCCCCTTCCTACGAGCAGTACTTC. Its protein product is CASSQEPSPSYEQYF.

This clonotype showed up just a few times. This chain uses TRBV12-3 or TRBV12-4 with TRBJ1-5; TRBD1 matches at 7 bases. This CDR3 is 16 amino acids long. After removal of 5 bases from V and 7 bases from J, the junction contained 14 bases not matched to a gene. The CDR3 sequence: CASSRGQEDSRQPQHF. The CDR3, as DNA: TGTGCCAGCAGTCGCGGACAGGAAGATTCAAGGCAGCCCCAGCATTTT.

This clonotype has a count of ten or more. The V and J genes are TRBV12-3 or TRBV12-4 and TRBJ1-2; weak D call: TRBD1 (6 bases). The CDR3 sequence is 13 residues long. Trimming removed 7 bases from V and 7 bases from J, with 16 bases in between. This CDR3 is CASNWQGSFGYTF. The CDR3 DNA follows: TGTGCCAGCAATTGGCAGGGGAGTTTTGGCTACACCTTC.

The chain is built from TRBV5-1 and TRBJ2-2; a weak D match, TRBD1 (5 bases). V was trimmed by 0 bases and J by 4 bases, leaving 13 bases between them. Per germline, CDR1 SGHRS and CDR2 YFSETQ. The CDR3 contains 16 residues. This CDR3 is CASSLAGREGTGELFF. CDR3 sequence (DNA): TGCGCCAGCAGCTTGGCCGGCAGGGAAGGCACCGGGGAGCTGTTTTTT.

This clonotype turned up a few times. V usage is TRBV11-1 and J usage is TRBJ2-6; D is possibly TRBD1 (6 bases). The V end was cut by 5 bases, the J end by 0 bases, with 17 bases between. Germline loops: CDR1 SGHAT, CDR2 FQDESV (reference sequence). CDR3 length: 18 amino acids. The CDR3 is CASSPQLETGSGANVLTF. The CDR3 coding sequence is TGTGCCAGCAGCCCCCAACTCGAGACAGGCTCTGGGGCCAACGTCCTGACTTTC.

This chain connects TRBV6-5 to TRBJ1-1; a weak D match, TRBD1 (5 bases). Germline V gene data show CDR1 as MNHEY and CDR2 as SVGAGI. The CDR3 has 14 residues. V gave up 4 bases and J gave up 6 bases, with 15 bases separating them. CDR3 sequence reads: CASSWDGPVAEAFF. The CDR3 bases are TGTGCCAGCAGTTGGGACGGGCCCGTCGCTGAAGCTTTCTTT.

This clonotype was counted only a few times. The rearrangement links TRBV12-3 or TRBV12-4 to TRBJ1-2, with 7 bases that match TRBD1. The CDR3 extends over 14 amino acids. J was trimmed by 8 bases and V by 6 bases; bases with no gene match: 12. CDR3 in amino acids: CASRPNHQGGGYTF. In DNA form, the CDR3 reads TGTGCCAGCAGGCCCAACCATCAGGGGGGCGGCTACACCTTC.

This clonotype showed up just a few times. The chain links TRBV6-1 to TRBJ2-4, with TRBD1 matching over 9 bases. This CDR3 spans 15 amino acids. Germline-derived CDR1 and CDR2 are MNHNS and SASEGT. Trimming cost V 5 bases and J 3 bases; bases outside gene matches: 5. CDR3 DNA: TGTGCCAGCAGTCCTGACAGGGGGGTCAAAAACATTCAGTACTTC. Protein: CASSPDRGVKNIQYF.